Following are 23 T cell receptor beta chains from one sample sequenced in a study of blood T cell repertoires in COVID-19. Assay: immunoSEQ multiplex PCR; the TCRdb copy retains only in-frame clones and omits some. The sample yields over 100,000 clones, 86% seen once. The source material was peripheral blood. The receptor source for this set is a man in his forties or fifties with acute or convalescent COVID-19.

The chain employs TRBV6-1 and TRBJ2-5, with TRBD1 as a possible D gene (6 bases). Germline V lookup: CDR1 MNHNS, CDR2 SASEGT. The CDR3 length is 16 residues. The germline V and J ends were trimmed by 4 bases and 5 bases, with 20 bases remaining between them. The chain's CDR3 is CASSARPGQLGETQYF. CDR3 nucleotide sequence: TGTGCCAGCAGTGCTCGACCGGGACAATTAGGGGAGACCCAGTACTTC.

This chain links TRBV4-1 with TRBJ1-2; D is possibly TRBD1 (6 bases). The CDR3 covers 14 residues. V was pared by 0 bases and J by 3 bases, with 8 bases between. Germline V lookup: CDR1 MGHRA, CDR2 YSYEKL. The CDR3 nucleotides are TGCGCCAGCAGCCAAGAATCAGGGGACTATGGCTACACCTTC. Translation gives CASSQESGDYGYTF.

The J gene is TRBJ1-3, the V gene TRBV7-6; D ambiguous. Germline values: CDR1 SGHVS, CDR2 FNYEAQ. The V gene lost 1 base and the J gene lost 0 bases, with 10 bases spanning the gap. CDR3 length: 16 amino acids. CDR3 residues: CASSLVGRHSGNTIYF. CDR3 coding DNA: TGTGCCAGCAGCTTAGTAGGCCGACACTCTGGAAACACCATATATTTT.

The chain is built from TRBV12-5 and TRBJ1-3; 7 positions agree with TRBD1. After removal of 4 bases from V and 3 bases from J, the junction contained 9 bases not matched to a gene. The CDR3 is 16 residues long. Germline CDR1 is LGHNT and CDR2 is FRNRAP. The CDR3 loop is CASGSPQGMGGNTIYF. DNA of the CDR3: TGTGCTAGTGGTTCGCCACAGGGGATGGGTGGAAACACCATATATTTT.

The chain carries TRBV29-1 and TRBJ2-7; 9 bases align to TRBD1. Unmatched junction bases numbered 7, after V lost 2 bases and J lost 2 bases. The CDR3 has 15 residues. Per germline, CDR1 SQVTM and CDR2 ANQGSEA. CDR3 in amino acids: CSVELYRDRAYEQYF. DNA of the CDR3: TGCAGCGTTGAACTTTACCGGGACAGGGCCTACGAGCAGTACTTC.

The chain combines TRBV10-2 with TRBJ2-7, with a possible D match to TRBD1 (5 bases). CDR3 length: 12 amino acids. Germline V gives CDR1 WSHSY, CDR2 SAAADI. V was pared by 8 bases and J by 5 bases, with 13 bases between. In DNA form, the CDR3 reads TGCGCCAGCGAGACTGACAGCCACGAGCAGTACTTC. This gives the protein CASETDSHEQYF.

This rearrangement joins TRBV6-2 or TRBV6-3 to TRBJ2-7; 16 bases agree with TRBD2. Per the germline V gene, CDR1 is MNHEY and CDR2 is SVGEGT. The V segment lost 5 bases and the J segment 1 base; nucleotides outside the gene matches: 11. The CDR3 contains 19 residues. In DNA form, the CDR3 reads TGTGCCAGCAGTCCCCCGGGACTAGCGGGGGGGCAGGGGTCCTACGAGCAGTACTTC. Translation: CASSPPGLAGGQGSYEQYF.

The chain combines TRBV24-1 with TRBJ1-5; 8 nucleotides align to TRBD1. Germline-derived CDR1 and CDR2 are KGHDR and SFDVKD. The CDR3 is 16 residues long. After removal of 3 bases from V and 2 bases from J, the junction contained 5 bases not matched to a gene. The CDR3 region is CATSDDSQGGNQPQHF. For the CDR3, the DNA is TGTGCCACCAGTGATGACTCACAGGGGGGCAATCAGCCCCAGCATTTT.

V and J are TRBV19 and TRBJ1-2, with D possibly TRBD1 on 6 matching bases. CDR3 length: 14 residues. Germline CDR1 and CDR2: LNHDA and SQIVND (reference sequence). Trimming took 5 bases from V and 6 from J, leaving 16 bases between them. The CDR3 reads CASSSRRTEDGYTF. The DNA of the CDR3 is TGTGCCAGTAGTTCCCGCCGGACAGAAGATGGCTACACCTTC. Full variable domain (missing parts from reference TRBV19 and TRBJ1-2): DGGITQSPKYLFRKEGQNVTLSCEQNLNHDAMYWYRQDPGQGLRLIYYSQIVNDFQKGDIAEGYSVSREKKESFPLTVTSAQKNPTAFYLCASSSRRTEDGYTFGSGTRLTVV.

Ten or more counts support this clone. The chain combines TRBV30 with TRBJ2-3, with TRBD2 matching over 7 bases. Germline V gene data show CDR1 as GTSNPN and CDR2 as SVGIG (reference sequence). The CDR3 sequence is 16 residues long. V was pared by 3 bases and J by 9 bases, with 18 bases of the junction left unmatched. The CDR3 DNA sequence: TGTGCCTGGAGGGCCCTTAGCGGGCTAAAAGAAGGAACGCAGTATTTT. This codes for CAWRALSGLKEGTQYF.

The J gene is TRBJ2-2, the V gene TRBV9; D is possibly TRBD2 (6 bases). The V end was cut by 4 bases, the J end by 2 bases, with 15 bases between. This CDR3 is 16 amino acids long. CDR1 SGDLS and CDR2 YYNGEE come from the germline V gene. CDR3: CASSPQGLPNTGELFF. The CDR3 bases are TGTGCCAGCAGCCCCCAGGGACTTCCAAACACCGGGGAGCTGTTTTTT. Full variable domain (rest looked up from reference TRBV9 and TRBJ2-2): DSGVTQTPKHLITATGQRVTLRCSPRSGDLSVYWYQQSLDQGLQFLIQYYNGEERAKGNILERFSAQQFPDLHSELNLSSLELGDSALYFCASSPQGLPNTGELFFGEGSRLTVL.

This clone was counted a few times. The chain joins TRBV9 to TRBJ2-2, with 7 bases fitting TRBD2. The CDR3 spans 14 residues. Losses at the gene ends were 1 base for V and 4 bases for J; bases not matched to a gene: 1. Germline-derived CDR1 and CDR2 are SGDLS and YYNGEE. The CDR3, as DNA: TGTGCCAGCAGCGTATTAGCGGGCACCGGGGAGCTGTTTTTT. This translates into CASSVLAGTGELFF.

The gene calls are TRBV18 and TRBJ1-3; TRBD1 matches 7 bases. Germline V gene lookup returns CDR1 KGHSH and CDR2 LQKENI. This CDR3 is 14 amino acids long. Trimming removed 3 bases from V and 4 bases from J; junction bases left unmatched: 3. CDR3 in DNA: TGTGCCAGCTCACCGGGGACAGTCGGAAACACCATATATTTT. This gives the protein CASSPGTVGNTIYF.

This CDR3 is CATSVAGSYEQYF. The DNA for the CDR3 is TGTGCCACCAGTGTTGCGGGATCCTACGAGCAGTACTTC. The chain recombines TRBV24-1 with TRBJ2-7; TRBD2 might be the D (6 bases). The V end was cut by 5 bases, the J end by 1 base, with 8 bases between. Germline loops: CDR1 KGHDR, CDR2 SFDVKD. This CDR3 contains 13 residues.

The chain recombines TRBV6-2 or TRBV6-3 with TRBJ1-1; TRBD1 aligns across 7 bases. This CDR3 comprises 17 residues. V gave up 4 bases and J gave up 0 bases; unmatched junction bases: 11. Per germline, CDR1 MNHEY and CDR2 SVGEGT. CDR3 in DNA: TGTGCCAGCAGTTTTCTGCAGGGGGAGGTCTTGAACACTGAAGCTTTCTTT. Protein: CASSFLQGEVLNTEAFF.

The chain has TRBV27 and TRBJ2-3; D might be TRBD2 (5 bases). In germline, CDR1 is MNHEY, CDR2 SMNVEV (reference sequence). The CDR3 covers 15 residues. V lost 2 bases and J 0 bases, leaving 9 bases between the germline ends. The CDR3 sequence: CASSLKGVSTDTQYF. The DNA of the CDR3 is TGTGCCAGCAGTTTAAAGGGAGTGAGCACAGATACGCAGTATTTT.

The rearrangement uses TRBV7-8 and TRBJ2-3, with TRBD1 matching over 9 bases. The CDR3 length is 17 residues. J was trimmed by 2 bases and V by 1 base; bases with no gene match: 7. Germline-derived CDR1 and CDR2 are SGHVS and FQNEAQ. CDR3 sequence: CASSLVPGQGTTDTQYF. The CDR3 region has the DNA TGTGCCAGCAGCTTAGTTCCGGGACAGGGCACCACAGATACGCAGTATTTT.

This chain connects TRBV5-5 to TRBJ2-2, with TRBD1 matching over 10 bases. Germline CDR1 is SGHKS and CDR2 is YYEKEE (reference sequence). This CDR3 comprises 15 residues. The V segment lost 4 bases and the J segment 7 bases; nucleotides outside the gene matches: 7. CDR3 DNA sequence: TGTGCCAGCAGCGTGACAGGGGGCGCGGGCGGGGAGCTGTTTTTT. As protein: CASSVTGGAGGELFF.

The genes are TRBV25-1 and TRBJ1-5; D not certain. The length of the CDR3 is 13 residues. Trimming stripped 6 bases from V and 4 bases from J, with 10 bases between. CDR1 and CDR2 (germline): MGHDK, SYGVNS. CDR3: CASSRSGNQPQHF. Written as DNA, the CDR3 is TGTGCCAGCAGCCGATCGGGGAATCAGCCCCAGCATTTT.

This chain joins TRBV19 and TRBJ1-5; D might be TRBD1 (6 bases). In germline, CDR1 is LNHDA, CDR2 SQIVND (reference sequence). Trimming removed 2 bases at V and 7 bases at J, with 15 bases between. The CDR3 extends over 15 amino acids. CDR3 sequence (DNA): TGTGCCAGTAGTATAAGAGGACAGTTTTCGCAGCCCCAGCATTTT. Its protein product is CASSIRGQFSQPQHF.

DNA of the CDR3: TGTGCCAGCTCACCTTCGGACAGGGGGATAGGCTACACCTTC. It encodes CASSPSDRGIGYTF. The chain couples TRBV18 to TRBJ1-2, with TRBD1 matching over 10 bases. The CDR3 covers 14 residues. V lost 3 bases to trimming and J lost 8 bases; unmatched junction nucleotides: 6. The germline CDR1 and CDR2 sequences are KGHSH and LQKENI.

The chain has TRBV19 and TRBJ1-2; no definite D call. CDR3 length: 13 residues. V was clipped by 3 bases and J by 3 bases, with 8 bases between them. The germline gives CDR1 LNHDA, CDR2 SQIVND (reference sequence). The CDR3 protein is CASSILRDYGYTF. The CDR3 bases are TGTGCCAGTAGTATTCTCCGAGACTATGGCTACACCTTC.

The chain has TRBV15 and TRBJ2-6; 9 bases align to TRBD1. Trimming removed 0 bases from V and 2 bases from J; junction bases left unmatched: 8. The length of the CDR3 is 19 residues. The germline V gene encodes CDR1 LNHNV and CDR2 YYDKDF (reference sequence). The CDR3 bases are TGTGCCACCAGCAGAGATTGGGGGACAGGGAAGCCTGGGGCCAACGTCCTGACTTTC. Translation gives CATSRDWGTGKPGANVLTF.